The next 14 T cell receptor beta chains were all read from a single sample in a study of cytomegalovirus exposure and HLA in healthy donors. Generated by immunoSEQ multiplex PCR, the TCRdb table keeps only in-frame clones and is missing some. The repertoire holds about 57,000 clones, with just over 90% as singletons. Sequencing was done on a sample of PBMCs. The source is a woman aged 18-30 years in good health and CMV-seronegative.

CDR3 in amino acids: CASSARLGTGSYEQYV. CDR3 nucleotides: TGTGCCAGCAGTGCCCGTTTGGGGACAGGAAGCTACGAGCAGTACGTC. V is TRBV2 and J is TRBJ2-7; 8 nucleotides agree with TRBD1. The CDR3 is made up of 16 amino acids. J gave up 3 bases and V 4 bases, and 11 bases lay outside the gene matches. Germline CDR1 and CDR2: SNHLY and FYNNEI.

This chain uses TRBV5-1 with TRBJ1-2; 7 bases align to TRBD1. Germline CDR1 SGHRS, CDR2 YFSETQ. After removal of 4 bases from V and 2 bases from J, the junction contained 8 bases not matched to a gene. This CDR3 is built from 15 residues. The CDR3: CASSPLTGSNYGYTF. In DNA form, the CDR3 reads TGCGCCAGCAGCCCTCTGACAGGGTCAAACTATGGCTACACCTTC.

The chain combines TRBV7-6 with TRBJ1-1, with a weak D call TRBD1 (5 bases). This CDR3 is built from 14 residues. Deletions cut 1 base from V and 1 base from J, with 7 bases between. The V gene's germline CDR1 is SGHVS and CDR2 FNYEAQ. CDR3: CASSLGGRNTEAFF. The CDR3 DNA is TGTGCCAGCAGCTTAGGGGGCAGGAACACTGAAGCTTTCTTT.

The rearrangement uses TRBV7-9 and TRBJ1-1, with 9 bases matching TRBD1. V was clipped by 5 bases and J by 4 bases; unmatched bases: 8. This CDR3 is 15 amino acids long. Germline V gives CDR1 SEHNR, CDR2 FQNEAQ (reference sequence). The CDR3, as DNA: TGTGCCAGCAGCAAATTACAGGGGGCGTCCACTGAAGCTTTCTTT. Protein product: CASSKLQGASTEAFF.

This clone was recorded once. The gene calls are TRBV11-2 and TRBJ1-2, with 12 bases identical to TRBD1. V shed 6 bases and J 4 bases; nucleotides not matched to a gene: 6. CDR3 length: 15 residues. Germline-derived CDR1 and CDR2 are SGHAT and FQNNGV. CDR3 in DNA: TGTGCCAGCAGGGATGGGACAGGGGGCGGCTATGGCTACACCTTC. Translating gives CASRDGTGGGYGYTF.

The V and J genes are TRBV6-6 and TRBJ2-1, with 8 bases identical to TRBD2. V dropped 8 bases and J dropped 9; count of bases not matched to a gene: 9. Germline V gene lookup returns CDR1 MNHNY and CDR2 SVGAGI (reference sequence). The CDR3 covers 13 residues. The CDR3 sequence is CASGSGGGIEQFF. CDR3 in DNA: TGTGCCAGCGGGTCAGGCGGGGGGATTGAGCAGTTCTTC.

This chain links TRBV5-1 with TRBJ1-2; no firm D call. CDR1 is SGHRS, CDR2 YFSETQ, per germline. Trimming left V 0 bases short and J 2 bases short, with 11 bases between. The CDR3 consists of 15 residues. The CDR3 sequence: CASSLGRRENYGYTF. Here the CDR3 DNA reads TGCGCCAGCAGCTTGGGGCGGAGGGAGAACTATGGCTACACCTTC.

This clone was recorded only once. The chain carries TRBV4-3 and TRBJ2-1, with TRBD2 matching 10 bases. V shed 1 base, J shed 9 bases, and the junction held 9 bases outside the gene matches. CDR1 LGHNA and CDR2 YSLEER come from the germline V gene. The CDR3 runs to 16 residues. CDR3: CASSQVSKREGSEQFF. CDR3 in DNA: TGCGCCAGCAGCCAAGTTTCGAAGCGGGAGGGGAGTGAGCAGTTCTTC.

The chain links TRBV5-1 to TRBJ2-5; 10 nucleotides match TRBD2. Germline loops: CDR1 SGHRS, CDR2 YFSETQ. The V segment lost 6 bases and the J segment 2 bases; nucleotides outside the gene matches: 13. The CDR3 sequence is 17 residues long. This chain's CDR3 is CASTRASGRSAQETQYF. The DNA of the CDR3 is TGCGCCAGCACCCGGGCTAGCGGGAGAAGCGCGCAAGAGACCCAGTACTTC.

This chain joins TRBV7-2 and TRBJ2-1, with D possibly TRBD2 on 5 matching bases. There are 16 residues in the CDR3. V lost 9 bases and J 0 bases, leaving 18 bases between the germline ends. Germline lookup yields CDR1 SGHTA and CDR2 FQGNSA. CDR3: CASSPGGQSSYNEQFF. CDR3 sequence (DNA): TGTGCCAGTTCTCCCGGCGGGCAAAGCTCCTACAATGAGCAGTTCTTC.

The J gene is TRBJ1-2, the V gene TRBV27; TRBD1 matches at 7 bases. The CDR3 runs to 15 residues. J gave up 0 bases and V 5 bases, and 6 bases lay outside the gene matches. Germline V gene lookup returns CDR1 MNHEY and CDR2 SMNVEV (reference sequence). The CDR3 region has the DNA TGTGCCAGCAGTCCCCGGGACAGACCTAACTATGGCTACACCTTC. It codes for CASSPRDRPNYGYTF.

CDR3 residues: CASSPDGNRANTGELFF. The CDR3 DNA reads TGTGCCAGCAGCCCGGATGGTAACAGGGCGAACACCGGGGAGCTGTTTTTT. This chain joins TRBV5-4 and TRBJ2-2; TRBD1 might be the D (6 bases). V lost 4 bases to trimming and J lost 0 bases, with 16 bases between them. This CDR3 has 17 amino acids. Germline assignment: CDR1 SGHNT and CDR2 YYREEE (reference sequence).

J is TRBJ1-4 and V is TRBV6-1, with a possible D match to TRBD1 (5 bases). Trimming stripped 7 bases from V and 5 bases from J, with 14 bases between. Germline-derived CDR1 and CDR2 are MNHNS and SASEGT. The length of the CDR3 is 14 residues. The CDR3 sequence is CASMRTGGNEKLFF. The CDR3 DNA is TGTGCCAGCATGAGAACAGGTGGAAATGAAAAACTGTTTTTT.

The chain links TRBV7-9 to TRBJ2-6; 7 nucleotides agree with TRBD1. The germline CDR1 and CDR2 sequences are SEHNR and FQNEAQ (reference sequence). This CDR3 comprises 18 residues. V was clipped by 4 bases and J by 2 bases; unmatched bases: 11. Written as DNA, the CDR3 is TGTGCCAGCAGCTCCACCGCCCTGACAGGGACTGGGGCCAACGTCCTGACTTTC. It specifies CASSSTALTGTGANVLTF. Looking up the rest from reference TRBV7-9 and TRBJ2-6 gives the full variable domain: DTGVSQNPRHKITKRGQNVTFRCDPISEHNRLYWYRQTLGQGPEFLTYFQNEAQLEKSRLLSDRFSAERPKGSFSTLEIQRTEQGDSAMYLCASSSTALTGTGANVLTFGAGSRLTVL.